This T cell receptor (beta chain) was sequenced in a study of identical twins. Many counts were recorded for this clonotype. Its matching antigen is unknown. Study-wide results and caveats: Twins' excess sharing was less marked for out-of-frame beta sequences. Conclusions came from cross-sectional statistical analysis, not from following the same donors.

V was shortened by 0 bases and J by 5 bases, with 6 bases between the two germline ends. The CDR3 covers 12 residues. CDR1 and CDR2 (germline): SQVTM, ANQGSEA. Unique molecular identifiers were present on the cDNA, which also gained a universal primer site by template switching. Each CDR3 protein gets one entry after TCRdb re-called the 5' RACE reads with MiXCR. The sample gives approximately 620,000 distinct CDR3 sequences, less than 10% of which show up once; around 0.95% is in the top ten. These data were likewise used in another study, on yellow fever vaccine responses in identical twins.

The V call is TRBV29-1, the J call TRBJ2-3, with D uncertain. The origin of this receptor is a woman between 18 and 30 years old in good health. Sequenced material: PBMCs. The chain's CDR3 is CSVEDRLDTQYF. Here the CDR3 DNA reads TGCAGCGTTGAAGATCGGTTAGATACGCAGTATTTT.